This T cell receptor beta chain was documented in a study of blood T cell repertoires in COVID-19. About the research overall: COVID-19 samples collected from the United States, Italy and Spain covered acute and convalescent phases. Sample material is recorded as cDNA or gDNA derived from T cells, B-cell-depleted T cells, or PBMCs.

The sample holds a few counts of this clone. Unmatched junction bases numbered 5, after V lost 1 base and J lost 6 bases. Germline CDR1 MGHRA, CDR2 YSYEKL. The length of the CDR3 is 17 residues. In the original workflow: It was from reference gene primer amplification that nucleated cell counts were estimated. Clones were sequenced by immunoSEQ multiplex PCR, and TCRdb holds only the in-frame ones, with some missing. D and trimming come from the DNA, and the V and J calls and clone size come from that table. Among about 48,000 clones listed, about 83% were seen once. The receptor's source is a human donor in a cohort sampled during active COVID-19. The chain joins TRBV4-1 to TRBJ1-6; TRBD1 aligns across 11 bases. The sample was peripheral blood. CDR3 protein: CASSQGSGQGVNSPLHF. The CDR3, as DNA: TGCGCCAGCAGCCAAGGGTCGGGACAGGGGGTTAATTCACCCCTCCACTTT.